The 6 T cell receptor beta chains presented below share a single source sample, sequenced in a study of cytomegalovirus exposure and HLA in healthy donors. PCR primers comprised 60 Vbeta and 13 Jbeta primers. Sequencing used immunoSEQ multiplex PCR; TCRdb keeps in-frame clones, though not all of them. The sample holds about 120,000 clones, about 80% seen once. The sequencing sample was made of PBMCs. These receptors were taken from a woman between 40 and 55 years old in good health and CMV-seropositive.

This clone occurred a few times. This chain uses TRBV5-1 with TRBJ1-3; no firm D call. Germline V lookup: CDR1 SGHRS, CDR2 YFSETQ. The V gene lost 0 bases and the J gene lost 1 base, with 5 bases spanning the gap. The CDR3 covers 14 residues. The CDR3 reads CASSLEQSGNTIYF. As DNA, the CDR3 is TGCGCCAGCAGCTTGGAGCAATCTGGAAACACCATATATTTT.

The chain is built from TRBV4-1 and TRBJ2-5; D remains ambiguous. Per germline, CDR1 MGHRA and CDR2 YSYEKL. The CDR3 runs 13 residues. Trimming pared 1 base from V and 4 bases from J, leaving 7 bases between. The CDR3 DNA reads as TGCGCCAGCAGCCAAGGAGCCACAGAGACCCAGTACTTC. The encoded protein is CASSQGATETQYF.

The chain has TRBV5-1 and TRBJ1-1; 7 bases are a match to TRBD1. Germline V lookup: CDR1 SGHRS, CDR2 YFSETQ. This CDR3 has 14 amino acids. The V gene end was trimmed by 3 bases and the J gene end by 0 bases; junction bases not matched to a gene: 2. The CDR3 here is CASSSDRMNTEAFF. CDR3 in DNA: TGCGCCAGCAGCTCGGACAGGATGAACACTGAAGCTTTCTTT.

A few counts support this clone. Other DNA sequences of this sample code for an identical CDR3. The chain joins TRBV30 to TRBJ1-6, with D perhaps TRBD1 (5 bases). Looked up from germline, CDR1 is GTSNPN and CDR2 is SVGIG (reference sequence). The CDR3 loop spans 15 amino acids. Trimming stripped 1 base from V and 8 bases from J, with 15 bases between. CDR3 coding DNA: TGTGCCTGGAGTGGGACTGGGACGGGGGATTCACCCCTCCACTTT. Its translation is CAWSGTGTGDSPLHF.

This clone is a singleton in its sample. The J gene is TRBJ1-4, the V gene TRBV4-2, with unresolved D. Germline CDR1 is LGHNA and CDR2 is YNFKEQ. The CDR3 totals 15 residues. With 0 bases removed from V and 4 bases from J, the gap between germline ends came to 9 bases. Written as DNA, the CDR3 is TGTGCCAGCAGCCAAGAGGGCAGGAATAATGAAAAACTGTTTTTT. Translation gives CASSQEGRNNEKLFF.

This chain links TRBV9 with TRBJ1-1; maybe TRBD1 (5 bases). V gave up 4 bases and J gave up 4 bases, with 14 bases separating them. Germline V gene lookup returns CDR1 SGDLS and CDR2 YYNGEE. This CDR3 contains 14 residues. DNA for the CDR3: TGTGCCAGCAGCCCCCTCCGGGGGGGCACTGAAGCTTTCTTT. Amino acids: CASSPLRGGTEAFF.